A single sample is the source of the 10 T cell receptor beta chains below, sequenced in a study of T cell changes during pregnancy in multiple sclerosis. Sequenced by immunoSEQ multiplex PCR; TCRdb stores in-frame clones only, minus some. The sample carries some 48,000 clones, over 90% recorded once. This sample comprised CD8+ T cells from peripheral blood mononuclear cells, obtained in the first trimester of pregnancy. These receptors were taken from a female donor with multiple sclerosis, enrolled in a pregnancy study.

This clone was recorded only once. The chain is built from TRBV19 and TRBJ2-7, with D possibly matching TRBD1 (6 bases). V was shortened by 5 bases and J by 2 bases, with 13 bases between the two germline ends. The length of the CDR3 is 14 residues. Per germline, CDR1 LNHDA and CDR2 SQIVND (reference sequence). CDR3: CASSQTGQTYEQYF. The DNA of the CDR3 is TGTGCCAGTAGTCAAACAGGGCAAACCTACGAGCAGTACTTC.

This clone was detected once. The chain couples TRBV6-5 to TRBJ2-5; 7 bases are shared with TRBD2. The CDR3 runs to 15 residues. With V trimmed by 5 bases and J by 2 bases, 8 bases remained unmatched. Germline V gene data show CDR1 as MNHEY and CDR2 as SVGAGI. In DNA, the CDR3 is TGTGCCAGCAGTGTTGGGGGGGGGTTTCAAGAGACCCAGTACTTC. Translated, it gives CASSVGGGFQETQYF.

The rearrangement joins TRBV7-2 to TRBJ2-7; maybe TRBD1 (5 bases). This CDR3 has 13 residues. V was trimmed by 2 bases and J by 2 bases, leaving 7 bases between them. CDR1 is SGHTA, CDR2 FQGNSA, per germline. Here the CDR3 DNA reads TGTGCCAGCAGCTTACAGGGAACCTACGAGCAGTACTTC. This translates into CASSLQGTYEQYF.

The CDR3 DNA is TGTGCCAGCAGTGGCTACGTCGGAGCTTTCTTT. It encodes CASSGYVGAFF. The chain has TRBV6-1 and TRBJ1-1, with no clear D. CDR1 MNHNS and CDR2 SASEGT come from the germline V gene. The V and J ends lost 4 bases and 10 bases respectively, with 10 bases between them. This CDR3 comprises 11 residues.

The chain links TRBV28 to TRBJ2-5; D may be TRBD1 (5 bases). The germline CDR1 and CDR2 sequences are MDHEN and SYDVKM. V was cut by 6 bases and J by 5 bases, with 19 bases left in between. The CDR3 is made up of 15 amino acids. This CDR3 is CASSAPGSGWETQYF. In nucleotides, the CDR3 is TGTGCCAGCAGCGCACCAGGGTCGGGTTGGGAGACCCAGTACTTC.

The gene calls are TRBV21-1 and TRBJ1-3. TRBV21-1 is an annotated pseudogene. The CDR3 runs 16 residues. The DNA for the CDR3 is TGTGCCAGCAGCTCGATTGCGTGCATTACTGGAAACACCATATATTTT. Its translation is CASSSIACITGNTIYF.

CDR3 in DNA: TGTGCCAGCAGCTTACCCGGACAGAATAGCAATCAGCCCCAGCATTTT. Translation: CASSLPGQNSNQPQHF. The V gene is TRBV5-5, the J gene TRBJ1-5, with D maybe TRBD1 (6 bases). The CDR3 covers 16 residues. Trimming pared 2 bases from V and 0 bases from J, leaving 12 bases between. Germline V gives CDR1 SGHKS, CDR2 YYEKEE (reference sequence).

This sequence joins TRBV5-1 and TRBJ2-7; D is perhaps TRBD2 (5 bases). V lost 2 bases and J lost 2, with 17 bases in between. Per germline, CDR1 SGHRS and CDR2 YFSETQ. This CDR3 region has 16 residues. In DNA, the CDR3 is TGCGCCAGCAGCTTCGGACTCGAGGGAACCCCCTACGAGCAGTACTTC. Its translation: CASSFGLEGTPYEQYF.

The chain employs TRBV28 and TRBJ2-1, with 10 bases that match TRBD1. Per the germline V gene, CDR1 is MDHEN and CDR2 is SYDVKM. V gave up 6 bases and J gave up 6 bases; unmatched junction bases: 11. The CDR3 totals 16 residues. In DNA, the CDR3 is TGTGCCAGCAGCGCCCTCGGACAGGGGGGAATCAATGAGCAGTTCTTC. As protein: CASSALGQGGINEQFF.

This sequence joins TRBV5-1 and TRBJ1-1; 10 nucleotides line up with TRBD1. Germline V gene sequence: CDR1 SGHRS, CDR2 YFSETQ. The CDR3 length is 17 residues. V was clipped by 2 bases and J by 4 bases; unmatched bases: 11. CDR3 amino acids: CASSFTGQGVGVTEAFF. The CDR3 DNA sequence: TGCGCCAGCAGCTTCACTGGACAGGGGGTGGGGGTCACTGAAGCTTTCTTT.